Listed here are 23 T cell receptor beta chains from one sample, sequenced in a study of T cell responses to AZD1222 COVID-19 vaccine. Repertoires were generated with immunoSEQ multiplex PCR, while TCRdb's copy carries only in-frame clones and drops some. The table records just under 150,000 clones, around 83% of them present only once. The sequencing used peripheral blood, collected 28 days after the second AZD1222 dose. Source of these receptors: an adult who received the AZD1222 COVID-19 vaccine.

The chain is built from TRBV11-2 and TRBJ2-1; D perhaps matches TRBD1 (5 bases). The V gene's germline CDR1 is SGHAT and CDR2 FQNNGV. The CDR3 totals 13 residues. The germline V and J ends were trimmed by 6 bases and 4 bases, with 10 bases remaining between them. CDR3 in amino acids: CASSLKGYNEQFF. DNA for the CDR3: TGTGCCAGCAGTCTAAAGGGGTACAATGAGCAGTTCTTC.

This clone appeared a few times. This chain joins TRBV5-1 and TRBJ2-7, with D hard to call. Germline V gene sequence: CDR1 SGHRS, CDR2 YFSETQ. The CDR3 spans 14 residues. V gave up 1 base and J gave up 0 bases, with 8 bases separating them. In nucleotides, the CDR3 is TGCGCCAGCAGCTTGTTGCCTAGCTCCTACGAGCAGTACTTC. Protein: CASSLLPSSYEQYF.

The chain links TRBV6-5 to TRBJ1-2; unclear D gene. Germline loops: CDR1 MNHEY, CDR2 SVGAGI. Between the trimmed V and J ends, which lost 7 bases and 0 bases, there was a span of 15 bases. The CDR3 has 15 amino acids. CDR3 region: CASTRAEYSNYGYTF. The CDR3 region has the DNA TGTGCCAGCACCCGGGCCGAATACTCTAACTATGGCTACACCTTC.

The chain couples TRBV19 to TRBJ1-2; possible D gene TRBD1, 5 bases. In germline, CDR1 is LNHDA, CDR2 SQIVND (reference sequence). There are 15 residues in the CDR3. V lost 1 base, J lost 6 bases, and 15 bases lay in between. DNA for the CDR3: TGTGCCAGTAGTATAGTTCGGGCAGGGTGGAATGGCTACACCTTC. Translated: CASSIVRAGWNGYTF.

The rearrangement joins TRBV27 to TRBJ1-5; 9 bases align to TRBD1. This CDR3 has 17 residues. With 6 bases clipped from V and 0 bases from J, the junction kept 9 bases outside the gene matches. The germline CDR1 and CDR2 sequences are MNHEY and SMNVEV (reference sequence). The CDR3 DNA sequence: TGTGCCAGCAGACCCCGGGACAGGGAAGATAGCAATCAGCCCCAGCATTTT. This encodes CASRPRDREDSNQPQHF.

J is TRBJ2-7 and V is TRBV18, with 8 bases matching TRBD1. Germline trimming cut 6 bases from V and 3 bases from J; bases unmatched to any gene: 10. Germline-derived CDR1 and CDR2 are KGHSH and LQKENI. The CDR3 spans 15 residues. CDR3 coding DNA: TGTGCCAGCTCTATCCCGGGACAGGCCAACTACGAGCAGTACTTC. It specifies CASSIPGQANYEQYF.

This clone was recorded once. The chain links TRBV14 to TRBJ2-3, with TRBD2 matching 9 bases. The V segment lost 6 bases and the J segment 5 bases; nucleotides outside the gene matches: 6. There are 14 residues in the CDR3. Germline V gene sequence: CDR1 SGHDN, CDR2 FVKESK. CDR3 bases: TGTGCCAGCAGTCGGTCGACTAGCGGAGATACGCAGTATTTT. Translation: CASSRSTSGDTQYF.

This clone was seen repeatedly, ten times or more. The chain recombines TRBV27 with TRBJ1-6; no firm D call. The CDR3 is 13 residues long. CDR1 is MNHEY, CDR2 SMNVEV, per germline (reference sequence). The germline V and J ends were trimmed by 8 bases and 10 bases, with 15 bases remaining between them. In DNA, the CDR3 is TGTGCCAGCTCAGAAAGGGTGGGGTCACCCCTCCACTTT. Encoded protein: CASSERVGSPLHF.

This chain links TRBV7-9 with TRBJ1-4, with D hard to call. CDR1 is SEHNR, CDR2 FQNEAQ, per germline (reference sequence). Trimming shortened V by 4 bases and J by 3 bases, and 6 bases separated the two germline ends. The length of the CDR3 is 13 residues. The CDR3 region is CASSSMANEKLFF. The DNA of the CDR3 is TGTGCCAGCAGCTCCATGGCTAATGAAAAACTGTTTTTT.

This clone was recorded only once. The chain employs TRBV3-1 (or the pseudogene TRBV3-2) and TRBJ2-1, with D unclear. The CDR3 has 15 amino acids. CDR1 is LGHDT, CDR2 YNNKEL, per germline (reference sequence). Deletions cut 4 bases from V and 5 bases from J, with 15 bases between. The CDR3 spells CASSRPGLPDNEQFF. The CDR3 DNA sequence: TGTGCCAGCAGCCGTCCGGGTCTACCGGACAATGAGCAGTTCTTC.

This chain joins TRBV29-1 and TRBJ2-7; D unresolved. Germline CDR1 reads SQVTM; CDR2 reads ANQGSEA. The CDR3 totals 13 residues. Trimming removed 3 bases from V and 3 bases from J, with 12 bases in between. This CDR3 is CSVESRTGYEQYF. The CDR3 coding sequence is TGCAGCGTTGAGTCCCGGACCGGCTACGAGCAGTACTTC.

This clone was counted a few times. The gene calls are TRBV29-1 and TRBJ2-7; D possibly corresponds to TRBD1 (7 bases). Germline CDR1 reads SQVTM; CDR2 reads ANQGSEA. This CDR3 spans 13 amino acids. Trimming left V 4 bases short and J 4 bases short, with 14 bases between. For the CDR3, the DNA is TGCAGCGTTGCTGGCGGGACAGAATACGAGCAGTACTTC. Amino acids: CSVAGGTEYEQYF.

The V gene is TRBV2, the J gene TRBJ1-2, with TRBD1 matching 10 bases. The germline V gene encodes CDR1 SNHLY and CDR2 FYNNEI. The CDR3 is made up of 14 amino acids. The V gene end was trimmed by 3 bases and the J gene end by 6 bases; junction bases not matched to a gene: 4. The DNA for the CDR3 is TGTGCCAGCAGTGAGCTGACAGGGGGCGATGGCTACACCTTC. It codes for CASSELTGGDGYTF.

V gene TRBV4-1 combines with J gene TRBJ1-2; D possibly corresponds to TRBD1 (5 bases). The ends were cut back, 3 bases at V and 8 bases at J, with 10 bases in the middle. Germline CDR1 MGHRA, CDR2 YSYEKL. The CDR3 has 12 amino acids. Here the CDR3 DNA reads TGCGCCAGCAGCCATTGGGACTTGGGCTACACCTTC. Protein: CASSHWDLGYTF.

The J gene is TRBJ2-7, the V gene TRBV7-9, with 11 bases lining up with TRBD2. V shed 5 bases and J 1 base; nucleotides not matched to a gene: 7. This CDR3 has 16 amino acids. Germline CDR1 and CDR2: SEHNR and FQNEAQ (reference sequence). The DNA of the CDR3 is TGTGCCAGCAGCCACCCCCGACTAGCGGGGTCCTACGAGCAGTACTTC. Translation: CASSHPRLAGSYEQYF. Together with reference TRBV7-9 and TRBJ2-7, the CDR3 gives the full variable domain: DTGVSQNPRHKITKRGQNVTFRCDPISEHNRLYWYRQTLGQGPEFLTYFQNEAQLEKSRLLSDRFSAERPKGSFSTLEIQRTEQGDSAMYLCASSHPRLAGSYEQYFGPGTRLTVT.

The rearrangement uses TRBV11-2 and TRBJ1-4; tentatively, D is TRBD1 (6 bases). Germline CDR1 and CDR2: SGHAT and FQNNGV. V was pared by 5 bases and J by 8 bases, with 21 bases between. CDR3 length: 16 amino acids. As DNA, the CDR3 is TGTGCCAGCAGCCCCAGGATGGGGGGGGCGCTCGAAAAACTGTTTTTT. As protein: CASSPRMGGALEKLFF.

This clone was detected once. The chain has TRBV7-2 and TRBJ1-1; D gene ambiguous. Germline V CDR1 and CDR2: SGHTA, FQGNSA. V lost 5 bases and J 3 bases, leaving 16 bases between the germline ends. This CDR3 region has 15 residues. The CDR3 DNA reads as TGTGCCAGCAGCCGGAAGACTGTCCCTTACACTGAAGCTTTCTTT. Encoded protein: CASSRKTVPYTEAFF.

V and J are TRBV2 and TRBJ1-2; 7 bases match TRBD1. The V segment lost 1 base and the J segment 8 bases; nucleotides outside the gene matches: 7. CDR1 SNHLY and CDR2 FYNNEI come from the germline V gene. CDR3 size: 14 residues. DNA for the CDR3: TGTGCCAGCAGTGAAGGACAGGGCCATCCGGGCTACACCTTC. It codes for CASSEGQGHPGYTF.

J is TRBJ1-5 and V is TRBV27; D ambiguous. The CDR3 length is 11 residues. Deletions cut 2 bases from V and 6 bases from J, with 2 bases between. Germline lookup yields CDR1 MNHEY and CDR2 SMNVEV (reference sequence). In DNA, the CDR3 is TGTGCCAGCAGTTTAAGTCAGCCCCAGCATTTT. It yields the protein CASSLSQPQHF.

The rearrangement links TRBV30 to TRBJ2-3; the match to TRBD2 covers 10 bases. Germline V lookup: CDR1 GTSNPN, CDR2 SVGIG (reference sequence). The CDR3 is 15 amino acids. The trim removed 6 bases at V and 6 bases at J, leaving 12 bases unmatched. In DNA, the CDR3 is TGTGCCTGCCCCCTCACTAGCGGGGCTCGGGATACGCAGTATTTT. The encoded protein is CACPLTSGARDTQYF.

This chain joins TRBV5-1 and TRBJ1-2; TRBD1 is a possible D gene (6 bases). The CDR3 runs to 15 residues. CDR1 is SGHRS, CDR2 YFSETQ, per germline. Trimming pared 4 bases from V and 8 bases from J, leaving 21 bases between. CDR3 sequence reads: CASSASQGDRVGYTF. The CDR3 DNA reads TGCGCCAGCAGCGCGTCACAGGGAGATCGTGTCGGCTACACCTTC. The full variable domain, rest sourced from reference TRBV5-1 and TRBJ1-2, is KAGVTQTPRYLIKTRGQQVTLSCSPISGHRSVSWYQQTPGQGLQFLFEYFSETQRNKGNFPGRFSGRQFSNSRSEMNVSTLELGDSALYLCASSASQGDRVGYTFGSGTRLTVV.

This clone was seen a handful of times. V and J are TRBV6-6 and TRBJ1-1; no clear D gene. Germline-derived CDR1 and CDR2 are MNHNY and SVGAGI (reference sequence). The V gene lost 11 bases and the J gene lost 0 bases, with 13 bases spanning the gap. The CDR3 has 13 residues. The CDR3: CAGPTNMNTEAFF. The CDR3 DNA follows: TGTGCCGGGCCTACTAACATGAACACTGAAGCTTTCTTT.

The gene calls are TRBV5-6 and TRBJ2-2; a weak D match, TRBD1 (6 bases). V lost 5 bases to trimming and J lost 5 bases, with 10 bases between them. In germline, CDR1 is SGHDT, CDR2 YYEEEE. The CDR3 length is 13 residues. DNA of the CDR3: TGTGCCAGCAGACAGGGTGAGACCGGGGAGCTGTTTTTT. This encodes CASRQGETGELFF.